What follows describes a single T cell receptor (beta chain). Other DNA sequences in the same sample also yield this CDR3. This entry is derived from a study of blood T cell repertoires in COVID-19. Study-wide background: The cDNA or gDNA used as material had been derived from T cells, B-cell-depleted T cells, or PBMCs.

The length of the CDR3 is 15 residues. V shed 1 base and J shed 0 bases, with 7 bases lying between them. Germline values: CDR1 KGHSH, CDR2 LQKENI. TCRdb's table, derived via immunoSEQ multiplex PCR, lists solely in-frame clones and lacks some. The data contain around 500,000 clones, about nine tenths of them seen just once; the ten biggest clones take up 8% to 9.5%. Participants, about 18 to 89 years old, spanned fewer than 25 US areas. The TCR was taken from a woman in her fifties or sixties who had recovered from COVID-19. The sequencing input was PBMCs or T cells enriched from blood (not recorded which). The rearrangement uses TRBV18 and TRBJ2-1; a weak D match, TRBD2 (5 bases). CDR3 sequence reads: CASSPLAGSYNEQFF. The CDR3 DNA reads as TGTGCCAGCTCACCACTTGCGGGCTCCTACAATGAGCAGTTCTTC.